The clone carrying this TCR beta chain was seen more than once but under ten times. The data were taken from a study of T cell responses to AZD1222 COVID-19 vaccine. Trimming stripped 0 bases from V and 7 bases from J, with 10 bases between. There are 15 residues in the CDR3. Germline V CDR1 and CDR2: SGHAT, FQDESV (reference sequence). Repertoires were generated with immunoSEQ multiplex PCR, while TCRdb's copy carries only in-frame clones and drops some. This sample has under 75,000 clones, with more than 85% found just once. Sequences were derived from peripheral blood, sampled on day 0 of AZD1222 vaccination. The chain links TRBV11-1 to TRBJ1-6, with D possibly matching TRBD1 (5 bases). This receptor was identified in an adult in good health. The CDR3 region has the DNA TGTGCCAGCAGCTTAGCGGTGGGGGGGAATTCACCCCTCCACTTT. Amino acid sequence: CASSLAVGGNSPLHF.